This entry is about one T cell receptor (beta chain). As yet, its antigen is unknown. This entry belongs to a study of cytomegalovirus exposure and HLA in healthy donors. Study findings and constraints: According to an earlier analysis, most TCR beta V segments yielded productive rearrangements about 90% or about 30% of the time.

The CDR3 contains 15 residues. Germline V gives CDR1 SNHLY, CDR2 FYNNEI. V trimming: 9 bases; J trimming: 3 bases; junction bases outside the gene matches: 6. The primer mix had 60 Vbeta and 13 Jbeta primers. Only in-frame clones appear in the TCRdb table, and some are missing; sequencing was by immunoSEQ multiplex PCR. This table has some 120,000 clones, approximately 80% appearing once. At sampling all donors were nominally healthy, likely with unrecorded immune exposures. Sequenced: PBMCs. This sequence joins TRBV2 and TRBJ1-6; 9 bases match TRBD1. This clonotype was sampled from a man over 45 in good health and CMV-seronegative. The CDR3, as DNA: TGTGCCAGGACGACAGGGGGAAACTATAATTCACCCCTCCACTTT. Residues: CARTTGGNYNSPLHF. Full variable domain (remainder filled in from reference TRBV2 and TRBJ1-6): EPEVTQTPSHQVTQMGQEVILRCVPISNHLYFYWYRQILGQKVEFLVSFYNNEISEKSEIFDDQFSVERPDGSNFTLKIRSTKLEDSAMYFCARTTGGNYNSPLHFGNGTRLTVT.